Listed below are T cell receptor beta chains from one sample, sequenced in a study of PD-1 blockade in classical Hodgkin lymphoma. This table comes from immunoSEQ multiplex PCR, and its TCRdb copy is limited to in-frame clones, with some not included. Of over 75,000 clones in the sample, approximately 90% were seen once. The sample here was peripheral blood mononuclear cells (PBMCs), taken before the fourth cycle of nivolumab. Receptors originate from a human donor with classical Hodgkin lymphoma. The CDR3 runs from the conserved cysteine through the conserved F or W. Fields, in order: J gene, V gene, D gene, clone size, CDR3 protein, CDR3 DNA. A D gene is named only where the DNA matches it firmly. Only some rows state a clone size, as once, few, many or a class for expanded clones.

J: TRBJ1-1
V: TRBV6-4
D: -
size: -
CDR3: CASSDGENTEAFF
DNA: TGTGCCAGCAGTGACGGCGAGAACACTGAAGCTTTCTTT

J: TRBJ1-1
V: TRBV5-1
D: -
size: -
CDR3: CASSRGSNTEAFF
DNA: TGCGCCAGCTCTAGAGGATCAAACACTGAAGCTTTCTTT

J: TRBJ2-7
V: TRBV6-6
D: -
size: -
CDR3: CASKYASGGEQYF
DNA: TGTGCCAGCAAGTACGCCTCTGGGGGAGAGCAGTACTTC

J: TRBJ2-3
V: TRBV19
D: TRBD1
size: -
CDR3: CASTLGGVGTDTQYF
DNA: TGTGCCAGTACCCTAGGGGGCGTTGGTACAGATACGCAGTATTTT

J: TRBJ1-2
V: TRBV10-3
D: -
size: -
CDR3: CAIREEGYTF
DNA: TGTGCCATCAGGGAGGAAGGCTACACCTTC

J: TRBJ2-5
V: TRBV19
D: -
size: -
CDR3: CASSPNRDGGWAQYF
DNA: TGTGCCAGTAGCCCTAACCGGGACGGTGGATGGGCCCAGTACTTC

J: TRBJ2-7
V: TRBV6-6
D: TRBD1
size: -
CDR3: CASSYLTGVNHEQYF
DNA: TGTGCCAGCAGTTATTTAACAGGGGTAAATCACGAGCAGTACTTC

J: TRBJ1-6
V: TRBV6-1
D: -
size: -
CDR3: CASSFNQASPLHF
DNA: TGTGCCAGCAGTTTTAACCAGGCATCACCCCTCCACTTT

J: TRBJ2-5
V: TRBV7-2
D: TRBD1
size: -
CDR3: CASSRDRGRGETQYF
DNA: TGTGCCAGCAGCCGAGACAGGGGGCGCGGGGAGACCCAGTACTTC

J: TRBJ1-1
V: TRBV19
D: -
size: -
CDR3: CASSIDRVGDTEAFF
DNA: TGTGCCAGTAGTATCGACAGAGTTGGGGACACTGAAGCTTTCTTT

J: TRBJ2-1
V: TRBV28
D: -
size: -
CDR3: CASSFGMNEQFF
DNA: TGTGCCAGCAGTTTCGGAATGAATGAGCAGTTCTTC

J: TRBJ2-3
V: TRBV28
D: TRBD2
size: few
CDR3: CASSRGGGTDTQYF
DNA: TGTGCCAGCAGTCGCGGGGGGGGCACAGATACGCAGTATTTT

J: TRBJ2-3
V: TRBV10-1
D: -
size: -
CDR3: CASSESSRGGTDTQYF
DNA: TGCGCCAGCAGTGAGTCGTCCCGAGGCGGCACAGATACGCAGTATTTT

J: TRBJ2-6
V: TRBV10-3
D: -
size: -
CDR3: CAISGWGRTSGANVLTF
DNA: TGTGCCATCAGTGGGTGGGGGCGAACCTCTGGGGCCAACGTCCTGACTTTC

J: TRBJ1-4
V: TRBV25-1
D: -
size: -
CDR3: CASSDSFGTNEKLFF
DNA: TGTGCCAGCAGTGACAGTTTCGGGACTAATGAAAAACTGTTTTTT

J: TRBJ1-4
V: TRBV11-2
D: TRBD1
size: -
CDR3: CASSRAFRGRDSLEKLFF
DNA: TGTGCCAGCAGCCGTGCCTTCCGGGGTCGGGACAGCCTTGAAAAACTGTTTTTT

J: TRBJ2-3
V: TRBV14
D: -
size: -
CDR3: CASSPNFDSPYTDTQYF
DNA: TGTGCCAGCAGCCCAAACTTTGACTCCCCATACACAGATACGCAGTATTTT

J: TRBJ2-7
V: TRBV5-1
D: -
size: -
CDR3: CASSLNFPGHYYEQYF
DNA: TGCGCCAGCAGCCTAAACTTCCCGGGACACTACTACGAGCAGTACTTC

J: TRBJ2-7
V: TRBV18
D: TRBD2
size: -
CDR3: CASSPPLAGPDLALYEQYF
DNA: TGTGCCAGCTCACCACCTCTAGCGGGCCCCGACCTAGCCCTCTACGAGCAGTACTTC

J: TRBJ2-2
V: TRBV7-9
D: -
size: -
CDR3: CASSLVAGTGELFF
DNA: TGTGCCAGCAGCTTAGTGGCCGGGACCGGGGAGCTGTTTTTT

J: TRBJ1-1
V: TRBV10-1
D: -
size: -
CDR3: CASTPAGNTEAFF
DNA: TGCGCCAGCACCCCGGCCGGGAACACTGAAGCTTTCTTT

J: TRBJ2-4
V: TRBV28
D: TRBD1
size: once
CDR3: CASSFPARGHGVAKNIQYF
DNA: TGTGCCAGCAGTTTTCCGGCCAGGGGGCACGGGGTAGCCAAAAACATTCAGTACTTC

J: TRBJ2-5
V: TRBV7-2
D: TRBD1
size: -
CDR3: CASSPSTGGETQYF
DNA: TGTGCCAGCAGCCCTTCGACAGGGGGAGAGACCCAGTACTTC

J: TRBJ1-1
V: TRBV9
D: TRBD1
size: -
CDR3: CASSVIGGLDILNTEAFF
DNA: TGTGCCAGCAGCGTGATAGGGGGCCTGGATATCCTGAACACTGAAGCTTTCTTT

J: TRBJ2-7
V: TRBV7-9
D: TRBD1
size: -
CDR3: CASSLIFRGNTGGSYEQYF
DNA: TGTGCCAGCAGCTTGATCTTTAGGGGGAATACAGGGGGGAGCTACGAGCAGTACTTC

J: TRBJ1-5
V: TRBV5-6
D: -
size: -
CDR3: CASSLWGSNQPQHF
DNA: TGTGCCAGCAGCTTGTGGGGCAGCAATCAGCCCCAGCATTTT

J: TRBJ2-6
V: TRBV7-9
D: -
size: -
CDR3: CASSQEQFGPAGANVLTF
DNA: TGTGCCAGCAGCCAAGAACAATTTGGTCCCGCTGGGGCCAACGTCCTGACTTTC

J: TRBJ2-1
V: TRBV4-1
D: TRBD2
size: -
CDR3: CASSQEAGGNEQFF
DNA: TGCGCCAGCAGCCAAGAGGCGGGGGGCAATGAGCAGTTCTTC

J: TRBJ1-1
V: TRBV19
D: -
size: -
CDR3: CASSIDRENEAFF
DNA: TGTGCCAGTAGTATTGATAGGGAGAATGAAGCTTTCTTT

J: TRBJ2-4
V: TRBV4-3
D: -
size: once
CDR3: CASSLRVAKNIQYF
DNA: TGCGCCAGCAGCCTGAGGGTAGCCAAAAACATTCAGTACTTC

J: TRBJ2-7
V: TRBV4-3
D: TRBD1
size: -
CDR3: CASSQGQAYYEQYF
DNA: TGCGCCAGCAGCCAGGGACAGGCCTACTACGAGCAGTACTTC

J: TRBJ1-2
V: TRBV7-2
D: -
size: -
CDR3: CASSSTREEESGYTF
DNA: TGTGCCAGCAGCTCGACTCGGGAGGAGGAAAGTGGCTACACCTTC

J: TRBJ2-7
V: TRBV7-6
D: -
size: -
CDR3: CASSLPESGEQYF
DNA: TGTGCCAGCAGCCTCCCGGAGTCGGGCGAGCAGTACTTC

J: TRBJ1-1
V: TRBV5-6
D: -
size: -
CDR3: CASSLESVTKNEAFF
DNA: TGTGCCAGCAGCTTGGAGTCGGTCACCAAAAATGAAGCTTTCTTT

J: TRBJ2-7
V: TRBV28
D: -
size: -
CDR3: CASSLGRFYEQYF
DNA: TGTGCCAGCAGTTTAGGGCGATTCTACGAGCAGTACTTC

J: TRBJ1-1
V: TRBV30
D: -
size: -
CDR3: CAWRRSGLTEAFF
DNA: TGTGCCTGGAGAAGATCAGGGCTTACTGAAGCTTTCTTT

J: TRBJ1-5
V: TRBV5-1
D: -
size: -
CDR3: CASSLEGGNQPQHF
DNA: TGCGCCAGCAGCCTGGAGGGTGGCAATCAGCCCCAGCATTTT

J: TRBJ1-5
V: TRBV7-6
D: -
size: -
CDR3: CASSDTGGQPQHF
DNA: TGTGCCAGCAGCGATACGGGGGGTCAGCCCCAGCATTTT

J: TRBJ2-2
V: TRBV7-9
D: -
size: -
CDR3: CASSRLQELFF
DNA: TGTGCCAGCAGCCGCCTACAGGAGCTGTTTTTT

J: TRBJ1-6
V: TRBV27
D: TRBD1
size: -
CDR3: CASSFGRGSFLLHF
DNA: TGTGCCAGCAGTTTCGGCAGGGGGTCTTTTCTCCTCCACTTT

J: TRBJ2-2
V: TRBV9
D: -
size: -
CDR3: CASSVINGELFF
DNA: TGTGCCAGCAGCGTAATTAACGGGGAGCTGTTTTTT

J: TRBJ2-5
V: TRBV9
D: TRBD2
size: -
CDR3: CASSLAGITQETQYF
DNA: TGTGCCAGCAGCTTAGCGGGGATTACGCAAGAGACCCAGTACTTC

J: TRBJ2-2
V: TRBV2
D: -
size: few
CDR3: CPKAAGRGGELFF
DNA: TGTCCCAAAGCCGCGGGGAGAGGCGGGGAGCTGTTTTTT

J: TRBJ1-6
V: TRBV6-6
D: -
size: -
CDR3: CASSYSIGGSSPLHF
DNA: TGTGCCAGCAGTTACTCGATCGGGGGCTCTTCACCCCTCCACTTT

J: TRBJ2-3
V: TRBV9
D: -
size: -
CDR3: CASSGSSRVHTDTQYF
DNA: TGTGCCAGCAGCGGAAGCTCCAGGGTGCATACAGATACGCAGTATTTT

J: TRBJ2-6
V: TRBV7-6
D: -
size: -
CDR3: CASSSEAYSSGANVLTF
DNA: TGTGCCAGCAGCTCGGAGGCCTATAGCTCTGGGGCCAACGTCCTGACTTTC